The next 19 T cell receptor beta chains were all read from a single sample in a study of T cell repertoires and HLA-DP antigens. The antigens for these receptors are not known. This table comes from immunoSEQ multiplex PCR, and its TCRdb copy is limited to in-frame clones, with some not included. The data show about 110,000 clones, almost 95% seen once. The material sequenced was CD4+ T cells from PBMCs. The origin of the receptors is a woman between 18 and 29 years old in good health and CMV-seronegative.

The rearrangement joins TRBV28 to TRBJ1-5; 8 bases map to TRBD1. The germline gives CDR1 MDHEN, CDR2 SYDVKM. The V and J ends lost 6 bases and 7 bases, in that order; junction bases with no gene match: 2. The CDR3 runs to 12 residues. CDR3 amino acids: CASRRQGQPQHF. The CDR3 DNA follows: TGTGCCAGCAGACGACAGGGGCAGCCCCAGCATTTT.

The chain employs TRBV10-3 and TRBJ1-6; tentatively, D is TRBD1 (5 bases). Deletions cut 6 bases from V and 7 bases from J, with 7 bases between. This CDR3 has 12 amino acids. CDR1 is ENHRY and CDR2 is SYGVKD in the germline V gene. CDR3 residues: CAIRGTNSPLHF. DNA for the CDR3: TGTGCCATCAGGGGGACGAATTCACCCCTCCACTTT.

The chain recombines TRBV10-3 with TRBJ1-4; 11 nucleotides agree with TRBD1. Trimming removed 4 bases from V and 8 bases from J; junction bases left unmatched: 9. There are 16 residues in the CDR3. Germline CDR1 and CDR2: ENHRY and SYGVKD. The CDR3 DNA reads as TGTGCCATCAGTGCCGGACAGGGGGCCCTTCCAGAAAAACTGTTTTTT. Encoded protein: CAISAGQGALPEKLFF.

The chain carries TRBV28 and TRBJ2-7; D not resolved. The germline CDR1 and CDR2 sequences are MDHEN and SYDVKM. The CDR3 covers 13 residues. The V end was cut by 2 bases, the J end by 3 bases, with 8 bases between. The DNA of the CDR3 is TGTGCCAGCAGTTTACGGCGGTACTACGAGCAGTACTTC. Protein sequence: CASSLRRYYEQYF.

The chain is built from TRBV28 and TRBJ1-5; TRBD1 agrees at 9 bases. CDR3 size: 16 residues. Per the germline V gene, CDR1 is MDHEN and CDR2 is SYDVKM. The J segment lost 6 bases and the V segment lost 7 bases, leaving 13 bases of the junction unmatched. CDR3 DNA sequence: TGTGCCAGCACTCTACCACTGACAGGGGGTATTCAGCCCCAGCATTTT. Translated: CASTLPLTGGIQPQHF.

The chain uses TRBV6-5 and TRBJ1-5; TRBD1 aligns across 8 bases. The CDR3 has 14 amino acids. In germline, CDR1 is MNHEY, CDR2 SVGAGI. With V trimmed by 6 bases and J by 2 bases, 3 bases remained unmatched. CDR3 in amino acids: CASSRDRRNQPQHF. Here the CDR3 DNA reads TGTGCCAGCAGCCGGGACAGGCGCAATCAGCCCCAGCATTTT.

The V call is TRBV5-6, the J call TRBJ2-7; 9 nucleotides agree with TRBD1. Germline CDR1 SGHDT, CDR2 YYEEEE. This CDR3 comprises 15 residues. Germline trimming cut 3 bases from V and 4 bases from J; bases unmatched to any gene: 8. CDR3 sequence: CASSSTGGALYEQYF. CDR3 nucleotides: TGTGCCAGCAGCTCTACAGGGGGCGCTTTGTACGAGCAGTACTTC.

This chain joins TRBV5-4 and TRBJ2-2, with D possibly matching TRBD1 (5 bases). V lost 6 bases to trimming and J lost 1 base, with 7 bases between them. Per the germline V gene, CDR1 is SGHNT and CDR2 is YYREEE (reference sequence). The CDR3 covers 13 residues. The CDR3, as DNA: TGTGCCAGCAAAACAGGGAACACCGGGGAGCTGTTTTTT. This encodes CASKTGNTGELFF.

The J gene is TRBJ2-2, the V gene TRBV19, with 9 nucleotides matching TRBD1. From germline, CDR1 is LNHDA and CDR2 SQIVND (reference sequence). The CDR3 totals 16 residues. The J segment lost 3 bases and the V segment lost 3 bases, leaving 5 bases of the junction unmatched. The CDR3 protein is CASSISQGAYTGELFF. The CDR3 DNA follows: TGTGCCAGTAGTATCTCACAGGGGGCGTACACCGGGGAGCTGTTTTTT.

This chain joins TRBV5-4 and TRBJ2-7, with 9 bases that match TRBD2. Per germline, CDR1 SGHNT and CDR2 YYREEE (reference sequence). V shed 3 bases, J shed 0 bases, and the junction held 7 bases outside the gene matches. CDR3 length equals 16 residues. In nucleotides, the CDR3 is TGTGCCAGCAGCTCCCGTAGCGGGAGTTACTCCTACGAGCAGTACTTC. It translates to CASSSRSGSYSYEQYF.

This chain connects TRBV14 to TRBJ2-2; tentatively, D is TRBD1 (6 bases). V gave up 2 bases and J gave up 5 bases, with 12 bases separating them. Germline values: CDR1 SGHDN, CDR2 FVKESK. The CDR3 length is 15 residues. CDR3 region: CASSQRQVWTGELFF. In DNA, the CDR3 is TGTGCCAGCAGCCAAAGACAGGTCTGGACCGGGGAGCTGTTTTTT.

The chain uses TRBV19 and TRBJ2-1, with a weak D call TRBD2 (5 bases). Germline CDR1 is LNHDA and CDR2 is SQIVND (reference sequence). This CDR3 has 14 residues. Trimming shortened V by 7 bases and J by 4 bases, and 14 bases separated the two germline ends. The CDR3 is CASKREREYNEQFF. The CDR3 DNA follows: TGTGCCAGTAAGAGGGAGAGGGAGTACAATGAGCAGTTCTTC.

The chain has TRBV30 and TRBJ1-2; 9 bases are shared with TRBD1. The CDR3 has 15 amino acids. The germline V gene encodes CDR1 GTSNPN and CDR2 SVGIG (reference sequence). V lost 2 bases, J lost 2 bases, and 6 bases stayed unmatched. CDR3 residues: CAWSPWTGVNYGYTF. The CDR3 DNA sequence: TGTGCCTGGAGTCCATGGACAGGGGTCAACTATGGCTACACCTTC.

The chain recombines TRBV5-1 with TRBJ1-4, with a possible D match to TRBD1 (5 bases). Trimming left V 5 bases short and J 8 bases short, with 16 bases between. Germline V lookup: CDR1 SGHRS, CDR2 YFSETQ. This CDR3 spans 14 amino acids. The CDR3 DNA is TGCGCCAGCAGGCCAGAAAGGGCAGGGGAAAAACTGTTTTTT. This codes for CASRPERAGEKLFF.

This chain joins TRBV30 and TRBJ1-2; weak D call: TRBD1 (5 bases). The V gene lost 5 bases and the J gene lost 7 bases, with 17 bases spanning the gap. In germline, CDR1 is GTSNPN, CDR2 SVGIG (reference sequence). The length of the CDR3 is 13 residues. CDR3 amino acids: CAWGAVAGVGYTF. The CDR3 coding sequence is TGTGCCTGGGGGGCGGTCGCAGGCGTTGGCTACACCTTC.

The rearrangement links TRBV7-9 to TRBJ2-3; 10 bases fit TRBD1. CDR1 SEHNR and CDR2 FQNEAQ come from the germline V gene (reference sequence). Trimming cost V 6 bases and J 3 bases; bases outside gene matches: 12. The CDR3 totals 17 residues. The CDR3 DNA reads TGTGCCAGCAGACGAAGTTTTTTGGGACAGGGGACAGATACGCAGTATTTT. Translating it yields CASRRSFLGQGTDTQYF.

The V call is TRBV27, the J call TRBJ1-1; D is uncertain. Trimming removed 6 bases from V and 1 base from J, with 9 bases in between. The CDR3 length is 13 residues. CDR1 is MNHEY and CDR2 is SMNVEV in the germline V gene (reference sequence). CDR3 nucleotide sequence: TGTGCCAGCAGACAAACTAGGAACACTGAAGCTTTCTTT. It specifies CASRQTRNTEAFF.

The chain uses TRBV6-6 and TRBJ2-7; D unresolved. The CDR3 extends over 11 amino acids. Germline-derived CDR1 and CDR2 are MNHNY and SVGAGI (reference sequence). The ends were cut back, 6 bases at V and 4 bases at J, with 7 bases in the middle. This CDR3 reads CASRTHYEQYF. DNA for the CDR3: TGTGCCAGCAGGACCCATTACGAGCAGTACTTC.

The chain joins TRBV9 to TRBJ2-5; 10 nucleotides agree with TRBD1. The CDR3 is 16 residues long. The germline gives CDR1 SGDLS, CDR2 YYNGEE. The J segment lost 4 bases and the V segment lost 3 bases, leaving 9 bases of the junction unmatched. The CDR3 loop is CASSGTGTGAGETQYF. The DNA for the CDR3 is TGTGCCAGCAGCGGGACCGGGACAGGGGCGGGAGAGACCCAGTACTTC.